The 21 T cell receptor beta chains below were found in one sample sequenced in a study of spatial heterogeneity in lung cancer (dated by TCRdb to 2018 to 2020). Preparation of the library involved 5' RACE. Instrument used: NextSeq 500. TCRdb itself trimmed the public reads at Q25 with fastp, ran MiXCR and retained productive beta chains. For every CDR3 protein sequence, its rows merge into one entry that carries the most common genes and DNA. For this sample there are about 45,000 distinct CDR3 sequences; approximately 22% appear just once. More than 7% of the sample lies in the top ten. Interpreted using the paper, the time point label stands for: blood at routine non-recurrence follow-up after resection. The starting material was PBMCs, obtained at follow-up. These receptors were taken from a female donor with early-stage non-small cell lung cancer.

The rearrangement uses TRBV11-2 and TRBJ2-3, with unresolved D. The CDR3 length is 15 residues. The V gene lost 5 bases and the J gene lost 2 bases, with 14 bases spanning the gap. From germline, CDR1 is SGHAT and CDR2 FQNNGV. CDR3 sequence: CASSQFVGLTDTQYF. The CDR3 DNA reads as TGTGCCAGCAGCCAGTTTGTAGGTCTCACAGATACGCAGTATTTT.

Ten or more counts support this clonotype. The J gene is TRBJ1-3, the V gene TRBV18; no clear D. Trimming removed 5 bases from V and 4 bases from J, with 12 bases in between. Per the germline V gene, CDR1 is KGHSH and CDR2 is LQKENI. The CDR3 has 14 amino acids. CDR3 DNA sequence: TGTGCCAGCTCAGCTCAGACACGCGGAAACACCATATATTTT. It translates to CASSAQTRGNTIYF. The full variable domain, rest sourced from reference TRBV18 and TRBJ1-3, is NAGVMQNPRHLVRRRGQEARLRCSPMKGHSHVYWYRQLPEEGLKFMVYLQKENIIDESGMPKERFSAEFPKEGPSILRIQQVVRGDSAAYFCASSAQTRGNTIYFGEGSWLTVV.

V gene TRBV7-3 combines with J gene TRBJ1-1; TRBD1 agrees at 7 bases. The V segment lost 5 bases and the J segment 0 bases; nucleotides outside the gene matches: 0. There are 13 residues in the CDR3. The germline gives CDR1 SGHTA, CDR2 FQGTGA. The CDR3 DNA reads as TGTGCCAGCAGCCAGGGGGTGAACACTGAAGCTTTCTTT. It specifies CASSQGVNTEAFF.

This clonotype was counted at least ten times. V usage is TRBV20-1 and J usage is TRBJ2-5; the D is unclear. There are 11 residues in the CDR3. Germline-derived CDR1 and CDR2 are DFQATT and SNEGSKA (reference sequence). With 2 bases removed from V and 9 bases from J, the gap between germline ends came to 10 bases. CDR3 in DNA: TGCAGTGCTAGACGCCCAAAGGCCCAGTACTTC. Its translation is CSARRPKAQYF.

This clonotype has ten or more counts. V usage is TRBV7-3 and J usage is TRBJ2-1; D is possibly TRBD2 (6 bases). The CDR3 sequence is 14 residues long. V was cut by 2 bases and J by 7 bases, with 12 bases left in between. Per germline, CDR1 SGHTA and CDR2 FQGTGA. The CDR3 coding sequence is TGTGCCAGCAGCTTAGCGGGGAAAGGGAATGAGCAGTTCTTC. Translated: CASSLAGKGNEQFF. Together with reference TRBV7-3 and TRBJ2-1, the CDR3 gives the full variable domain: GAGVSQTPSNKVTEKGKYVELRCDPISGHTALYWYRQSLGQGPEFLIYFQGTGAADDSGLPNDRFFAVRPEGSVSTLKIQRTERGDSAVYLCASSLAGKGNEQFFGPGTRLTVL.

This clonotype was detected only a few times. The chain links TRBV5-1 to TRBJ2-7; D remains unclear. Germline CDR1 is SGHRS and CDR2 is YFSETQ. The CDR3 totals 14 residues. Trimming removed 4 bases from V and 0 bases from J, with 11 bases in between. The CDR3 is CASSKLTSSYEQYF. DNA for the CDR3: TGCGCCAGCAGCAAACTGACGAGCTCCTACGAGCAGTACTTC.

The DNA of the CDR3 is TGCGCCAGCAGTGAGTTGGGGGGGAATCAATGGGAGCAGTTCTTC. It translates to CASSELGGNQWEQFF. The V call is TRBV10-2, the J call TRBJ2-1; 7 bases are a match to TRBD2. The CDR3 has 15 amino acids. The V gene's germline CDR1 is WSHSY and CDR2 SAAADI. The V segment lost 1 base and the J segment 10 bases; nucleotides outside the gene matches: 10.

This clonotype was seen more than once but under ten times. The chain combines TRBV12-3 or TRBV12-4 with TRBJ1-2; no clear D gene. The CDR3 runs 13 residues. V lost 0 bases to trimming and J lost 4 bases, with 6 bases between them. DNA for the CDR3: TGTGCCAGCAGTTTAGCGAGGGCCTATGGCTACACCTTC. Translated, it gives CASSLARAYGYTF.

This clonotype was seen a few times. This rearrangement joins TRBV5-6 to TRBJ2-2; unclear D gene. CDR1 SGHDT and CDR2 YYEEEE come from the germline V gene. CDR3 size: 14 residues. Trimming shortened V by 1 base and J by 4 bases, and 8 bases separated the two germline ends. The DNA for the CDR3 is TGTGCCAGCAGCTTGCTATCCAGCACCGGGGAGCTGTTTTTT. Its translation is CASSLLSSTGELFF. Full variable domain (missing parts from reference TRBV5-6 and TRBJ2-2): DAGVTQSPTHLIKTRGQQVTLRCSPKSGHDTVSWYQQALGQGPQFIFQYYEEEERQRGNFPDRFSGHQFPNYSSELNVNALLLGDSALYLCASSLLSSTGELFFGEGSRLTVL.

The chain is built from TRBV30 and TRBJ2-2, with D possibly being TRBD2 (6 bases). CDR1 is GTSNPN, CDR2 SVGIG, per germline (reference sequence). Trimming stripped 2 bases from V and 9 bases from J, with 13 bases between. This CDR3 spans 13 amino acids. CDR3 sequence: CAWSSLRDRELFF. The CDR3 nucleotides read TGTGCCTGGAGTTCTCTGCGGGATAGGGAGCTGTTTTTT.

The chain joins TRBV5-1 to TRBJ2-3; D is possibly TRBD1 (5 bases). This CDR3 has 14 residues. The V gene lost 4 bases and the J gene lost 0 bases, with 9 bases spanning the gap. Germline lookup yields CDR1 SGHRS and CDR2 YFSETQ. CDR3 region: CASSPTVSTDTQYF. The CDR3 bases are TGCGCCAGCAGCCCGACAGTGAGCACAGATACGCAGTATTTT. Variable domain in full (rest from reference TRBV5-1 and TRBJ2-3): KAGVTQTPRYLIKTRGQQVTLSCSPISGHRSVSWYQQTPGQGLQFLFEYFSETQRNKGNFPGRFSGRQFSNSRSEMNVSTLELGDSALYLCASSPTVSTDTQYFGPGTRLTVL.

Remarks on this clonotype: This may arise from a read error, as a much more abundant clone is one base away. The J gene is TRBJ1-1, the V gene TRBV2; D is unclear. There are 14 residues in the CDR3. Germline V gene data show CDR1 as SNHLY and CDR2 as FYNNEI. V was shortened by 11 bases and J by 0 bases, with 16 bases between the two germline ends. Here the CDR3 reads CAVQGAVVNTEAFF. Written as DNA, the CDR3 is TGTGCCGTCCAAGGAGCAGTGGTGAACACTGAAGCTTTCTTT.

This clonotype was observed at least ten times. The genes are TRBV20-1 and TRBJ2-5; the D call may be TRBD1 or TRBD2 (5 bases each). The CDR3 contains 14 residues. Germline CDR1 reads DFQATT; CDR2 reads SNEGSKA (reference sequence). Trimming took off 2 bases at V and 5 bases at J, with 15 bases between the two ends. The CDR3 sequence is CSARSGGRTETQYF. The CDR3 DNA reads as TGCAGTGCTAGATCTGGGGGACGCACCGAGACCCAGTACTTC.

This clonotype was picked up many times. The V and J genes are TRBV7-9 and TRBJ2-1, with TRBD2 matching over 9 bases. CDR3 length: 14 amino acids. The germline V gene encodes CDR1 SEHNR and CDR2 FQNEAQ (reference sequence). V dropped 2 bases and J dropped 13; count of bases not matched to a gene: 9. CDR3 in amino acids: CASSLSPTSGSQFF. The CDR3, as DNA: TGTGCCAGCAGCTTATCCCCGACTAGCGGATCCCAGTTCTTC. Drawing the rest from reference TRBV7-9 and TRBJ2-1, the complete variable domain is DTGVSQNPRHKITKRGQNVTFRCDPISEHNRLYWYRQTLGQGPEFLTYFQNEAQLEKSRLLSDRFSAERPKGSFSTLEIQRTEQGDSAMYLCASSLSPTSGSQFFGPGTRLTVL.

This clonotype was observed a handful of times. The chain recombines TRBV29-1 with TRBJ2-2; 8 nucleotides match TRBD1. The germline CDR1 and CDR2 sequences are SQVTM and ANQGSEA. The CDR3 extends over 16 amino acids. Trimming at V came to 5 bases and at J to 1 base, leaving 9 bases not matched to a gene. Written as DNA, the CDR3 is TGCAGCGTTCGCAGGACAGGGCGTGAGAACACCGGGGAGCTGTTTTTT. This gives the protein CSVRRTGRENTGELFF.

This chain connects TRBV5-1 to TRBJ2-7, with D maybe TRBD1 (5 bases). The CDR3 is 15 amino acids. Trimming shortened V by 0 bases and J by 5 bases, and 15 bases separated the two germline ends. The germline V gene encodes CDR1 SGHRS and CDR2 YFSETQ. The CDR3 DNA reads as TGCGCCAGCAGCTTGGCCAGGACACTCGGAGACGAGCAGTACTTC. It translates to CASSLARTLGDEQYF.

The rearrangement uses TRBV7-8 and TRBJ2-4, with D unresolved. There are 18 residues in the CDR3. Trimming shortened V by 3 bases and J by 3 bases, and 21 bases separated the two germline ends. CDR1 and CDR2 from the germline V gene are SGHVS and FQNEAQ. In nucleotides, the CDR3 is TGTGCCAGCAGCTTCGGCAGGATAGTGGTTTACAACAAAAACATTCAGTACTTC. The encoded protein is CASSFGRIVVYNKNIQYF.

The genes are TRBV11-3 and TRBJ2-7, with TRBD1 matching 7 bases. The CDR3 extends over 15 amino acids. Germline-derived CDR1 and CDR2 are SGHNT and YENEEA. Unmatched junction bases numbered 11, after V lost 6 bases and J lost 3 bases. CDR3 DNA: TGTGCCAGCAGTCAAGGACAGGTCGGGTACTACGAGCAGTACTTC. Amino acids: CASSQGQVGYYEQYF.

This clonotype has only a few counts. The chain recombines TRBV20-1 with TRBJ2-3; D perhaps matches TRBD1 (6 bases). Germline CDR1 is DFQATT and CDR2 is SNEGSKA (reference sequence). Trimming removed 6 bases at V and 0 bases at J, with 7 bases between. This CDR3 has 12 amino acids. The CDR3 bases are TGCAGTGCCAGGGGAAGCACAGATACGCAGTATTTT. Its protein is CSARGSTDTQYF.

The CDR3 sequence is CAFSPGYGYTF. The CDR3 DNA is TGTGCCTTCAGCCCTGGGTATGGCTACACCTTC. The chain is built from TRBV30 and TRBJ1-2; D gene unclear. This CDR3 spans 11 amino acids. Germline V lookup: CDR1 GTSNPN, CDR2 SVGIG (reference sequence). The V end lost 7 bases, the J end lost 5 bases, and 11 bases lay between the germline ends.

This clonotype has only a few counts. The rearrangement uses TRBV27 and TRBJ1-6; D not certain. The germline V gene encodes CDR1 MNHEY and CDR2 SMNVEV (reference sequence). The CDR3 contains 15 residues. The V and J ends lost 2 bases and 0 bases respectively, with 5 bases between them. The CDR3: CASSLKGSYNSPLHF. The CDR3 DNA reads TGTGCCAGCAGTTTAAAGGGCTCCTATAATTCACCCCTCCACTTT.